Listed below are T cell receptor beta chains from one sample, sequenced in a study of blood T cell repertoires in COVID-19. TCRdb keeps only in-frame clones here, not all; method: immunoSEQ multiplex PCR. The data show about 270,000 clones, around 90% seen once. Sample: PBMCs or T cells enriched from blood (not recorded which). The source of these receptors is a woman aged 25 to 39 with acute COVID-19. Each CDR3 is given with its conserved first and last residue.

J,V,CDR3
TRBJ1-5,TRBV6-1,CASSEYWQTDQPQHF
TRBJ2-7,TRBV5-1,CASSPGTSMYEQYF
TRBJ2-1,TRBV4-1,CASSQFGGQGVSNEQFF
TRBJ1-2,TRBV6-5,CASSIGGHYGYTF
TRBJ2-1,TRBV9,CASSVRGVAGPNEQFF
TRBJ1-6,TRBV5-4,CASSLAGNGNSPLHF
TRBJ2-7,TRBV3-1/TRBV3-2,CASSPYRGLAYEQYF
TRBJ2-7,TRBV4-1,CASSHWGQGYEQYF
TRBJ1-6,TRBV7-8,CASTPKDRENSPLHF
TRBJ1-4,TRBV21-1,CASSKAGRGEKLFF
TRBJ2-7,TRBV4-3,CASSQSDSAYYEQYF
TRBJ1-5,TRBV28,CASSLGQDQPQHF
TRBJ1-1,TRBV30,CAWSNTETEAFF
TRBJ2-1,TRBV2,CASSTGTSVNNEQFF
TRBJ1-3,TRBV6-5,CASSSGAPSSGNTIYF
TRBJ2-1,TRBV5-1,CASSSGTDYSYNEQFF
TRBJ2-1,TRBV27,CASSLDQGLASYNEQFF
TRBJ2-2,TRBV7-6,CASSALDRDTGELFF
TRBJ2-1,TRBV7-3,CASSLLGQGSGDEQFF
TRBJ2-1,TRBV7-2,CASSPYNEQFF
TRBJ2-7,TRBV5-1,CASSWEASSTYEQYF
TRBJ2-5,TRBV5-1,CASSLTPLAGGETQYF